This record concerns one TCR beta chain sequence. No antigen is known for it. Per-base qualities were not stored, and no clone one base away is much larger. TCR beta CDR3 regions were amplified from RNA transcripts. For the first round of RT-PCR on the TCR CDR3, the HTBI primer set was used together with the Qiagen OneStep RT-PCR kit. The libraries were constructed in a second round of multiplex PCR and then size-selected and purified. Paired-end sequencing of the libraries was performed with 100 bp reads on an Illumina HiSeq2000. In the paper's pipeline: SOAPnuke was used to process the raw data, with reads discarded if the reads contained adapters or uncalled bases, had a mean Phred below 15, or lacked an exact constant-primer or identifier match. High-quality paired reads were merged using COPE v1.2.5, and each unique nucleotide sequence was defined as a clonotype. MiTCR v1.1 was used to align clonotypes to the IMGT TRBV, TRBD and TRBJ reference segments. Analysis was restricted to V-J combinations with a frequency above 0.0001, which covered 98% to 99.2% of repertoires. A TCS score was defined as the ratio between F50 (clonal expansion) and ExV (chaos), using BLOSUM62-based TCRdist between CDR3 peptides within each V-J. Welch's t-statistics and random forest reduced roughly 540 V-J features to fewer than 15, which were used in a naive Bayes classifier (R e1071). TCRdb took the public reads, trimmed them with fastp at Q25, ran MiXCR for clone calling and kept in-frame beta chains. Rows with a matching CDR3 protein are joined into one entry that keeps the most common DNA and genes. The authors' filters were not applied to this entry. The sample profile shows about 400,000 distinct CDR3 sequences; 15% to 17% of them were found once. The leading ten clones occupy 7.5% to 9% of the sample.

The CDR3 sequence holds 14 residues, the cysteine and phenylalanine included. Only the CDR3 portion is preserved as DNA: 42 bases, with reading frame beginning at the first base. Trimming leaves V shorter by 2 bases and J shorter by 4 bases, with the junction holding 2 bases beyond the gene matches. As encoded in the germline V gene, CDR1 is SGHDT while CDR2 is YYEEEE. Graves' hyperthyroidism was defined as stable when no progression to ophthalmopathy occurred over 18 months of follow-up. Hyperthyroidism patients were newly diagnosed, with disease duration under 2 months, and aged 18 to 65 years. Patients with uncontrolled infections, other autoimmune diseases, pregnancy or lactation were excluded. Diagnoses were established on the basis of clinical symptoms, serum thyroxine and TRAb, thyroid ultrasound, and orbital computed tomography. PBMCs were separated from under 12 ml of fresh peripheral blood using Ficoll-Paque density gradient centrifugation. Total RNA was extracted with Trizol reagent, and quality was checked on an Agilent 2100 Bioanalyzer.

The data were taken from a study of T cells in Graves' hyperthyroidism and ophthalmopathy (dated by TCRdb to the late 2010s). With respect to the entire study: Peripheral blood was collected at initial diagnosis, before any treatment. The study also compared thyroid tissue and blood T-cell repertoires from a handful of Graves' hyperthyroidism patients. A discovery cohort of about 96 patients, fewer than 50 with Graves' ophthalmopathy and over 55 with stable Graves' hyperthyroidism, was used to find distinguishing TCR V-J signatures. An independent validation cohort of 18 to 20 hyperthyroidism patients and approximately 16 patients who later progressed to ophthalmopathy tested prospective prediction of ophthalmopathy. TCR Vbeta CDR3 sequencing of fewer than 150 peripheral blood samples (roughly 43 ophthalmopathy, 70 to 85 hyperthyroidism and roughly 17 progressor patients) is reported in the paper. The 100 or so discovery patients were divided at random into training and test sets in a 7:3 ratio. Following sampling, methimazole starting at 30 mg daily was given to hyperthyroidism patients, and high-dose intravenous methylprednisolone was given to ophthalmopathy patients. The paper as a whole reports these results and caveats: Most expanded thyroid clonotypes (frequency above 0.001) were also detected in blood, suggesting blood repertoires may reflect thyroid immune responses. In validation, progression to ophthalmopathy was predicted by the model with almost 71% sensitivity and roughly 76% specificity, a median of approximately 6.5 months before onset. No statistical method was used to fix the sample size in advance, and group allocation was not hidden from the investigators. A model built on a 13 V-J signature distinguished ophthalmopathy from stable hyperthyroidism, reaching around 88% sensitivity and about 81% specificity in cross-validation and 80%/75% in testing.

The receptor was derived from a woman younger than 30 with Graves' hyperthyroidism. The chain links TRBV5-6 with TRBJ2-5, and 10 junction bases match TRBD2. Sequences were obtained from blood. CDR3 loop: CASSLSGGAETQYF. The DNA reads TGTGCCAGCAGCTTAAGCGGGGGGGCAGAGACCCAGTACTTC.